Each of the 3 T cell receptor beta chains below was sequenced from the same sample in a study of blood T cell repertoires in COVID-19. TCRdb's copy holds only in-frame clones and misses some; the assay was immunoSEQ multiplex PCR. Among about 130,000 clones listed, about 79% were seen once. Sequences were obtained from peripheral blood. The origin of the receptors is a man aged 40-55 years with active or convalescent COVID-19.

The chain links TRBV11-2 to TRBJ2-1; TRBD2 matches 7 bases. Germline assignment: CDR1 SGHAT and CDR2 FQNNGV. The CDR3 sequence is 14 residues long. The V and J ends lost 5 bases and 4 bases, in that order; junction bases with no gene match: 5. The CDR3 protein is CASSQAGYYNEQFF. CDR3 DNA: TGTGCCAGCAGCCAAGCGGGATATTACAATGAGCAGTTCTTC.

This clone turned up a few times. The genes are TRBV11-3 and TRBJ1-1; perhaps TRBD1 as D (6 bases). This CDR3 spans 17 amino acids. Germline V gives CDR1 SGHNT, CDR2 YENEEA. The ends were cut back, 4 bases at V and 6 bases at J, with 24 bases in the middle. CDR3 loop: CASSSAGTQAWGAEAFF. The CDR3 DNA follows: TGTGCCAGCAGCTCGGCCGGGACACAGGCGTGGGGCGCTGAAGCTTTCTTT.

The J gene is TRBJ1-1, the V gene TRBV13; D gene ambiguous. CDR3 length: 13 amino acids. Per germline, CDR1 PRHDT and CDR2 FYEKMQ (reference sequence). The V end was cut by 1 base, the J end by 5 bases, with 8 bases between. The CDR3 is CASSLVRGTEAFF. CDR3 sequence (DNA): TGTGCCAGCAGCTTAGTACGGGGTACTGAAGCTTTCTTT. The full variable domain, in which reference TRBV13 and TRBJ1-1 provide the parts outside the CDR3, is AAGVIQSPRHLIKEKRETATLKCYPIPRHDTVYWYQQGPGQDPQFLISFYEKMQSDKGSIPDRFSAQQFSDYHSELNMSSLELGDSALYFCASSLVRGTEAFFGQGTRLTVV.